What follows is one TCR beta chain and its context. The antigen is unknown. The data originate from a study of cytomegalovirus exposure and HLA in healthy donors. Study summary: The Caucasian-associated ancestry cluster held 65% to 90% of 350 to 450 genotyped donors.

Whole-study results and caveats: A later analysis by the authors found several of the most significant clusters apparently linked to common viral pathogens. Later analysis reportedly placed an Asian-associated ancestry cluster below the roughly 700-donor mean in N-insertions.

CDR1 is LGHNA, CDR2 YSLEER, per germline. J lost 2 bases, V lost 4 bases, and 5 bases had no gene match. This CDR3 spans 15 amino acids. With 60 Vbeta and 13 Jbeta primers, the PCR was carried out. Profiled with immunoSEQ multiplex PCR; TCRdb holds only in-frame clones, not every one. The table lists some 160,000 clones, around three quarters of them singletons. The material sequenced was PBMCs. The clonotype comes from a man aged 35-49 years in good health and CMV-seronegative. The V call is TRBV4-3, the J call TRBJ2-3; TRBD2 aligns across 8 bases. The CDR3, as DNA: TGCGCCAGCAGCCTCCGTAGCGGGAACACAGATACGCAGTATTTT. This encodes CASSLRSGNTDTQYF.